Shown below are 7 T cell receptor beta chains from a single sample sequenced in a study of OX40 agonist ivuxolimab in advanced cancers. Some clones are missing from TCRdb's copy, which holds only in-frame ones; the method was immunoSEQ multiplex PCR. The repertoire holds roughly 62,000 clones, approximately 86% seen once, with approximately 0.92% in the top ten. Here the sequenced sample was CD4+ or CD8+ T cells sorted from blood, taken in a trial of the OX40 agonist ivuxolimab. These receptor sequences come from an adult with an advanced solid tumor such as melanoma, head and neck, liver or kidney cancer.

The chain employs TRBV7-2 and TRBJ2-1; possible D gene TRBD1, 6 bases. The germline CDR1 and CDR2 sequences are SGHTA and FQGNSA. This CDR3 contains 16 residues. V lost 2 bases to trimming and J lost 4 bases, with 15 bases between them. CDR3 nucleotides: TGTGCCAGCAGCTTAACCGTAGGGGGTTTTTACAATGAGCAGTTCTTC. It translates to CASSLTVGGFYNEQFF.

This chain connects TRBV11-2 to TRBJ2-6, with 9 bases aligning to TRBD1. Germline V CDR1 and CDR2: SGHAT, FQNNGV. CDR3 length: 18 amino acids. V gave up 5 bases and J gave up 1 base; unmatched junction bases: 9. The CDR3 loop reads CASSGPTGGFSGANVLTF. Written as DNA, the CDR3 is TGTGCCAGCAGCGGCCCGACAGGGGGATTTTCTGGGGCCAACGTCCTGACTTTC.

This clone was picked up one time. This rearrangement joins TRBV5-4 to TRBJ2-7; 10 bases match TRBD1. The V and J ends lost 3 bases and 4 bases, in that order; junction bases with no gene match: 4. Germline V gives CDR1 SGHNT, CDR2 YYREEE (reference sequence). This CDR3 has 14 residues. This CDR3 reads CASSSGTGDYEQYF. In DNA, the CDR3 is TGTGCCAGCAGCTCCGGGACAGGGGATTACGAGCAGTACTTC.

The chain links TRBV5-1 to TRBJ1-4; 10 positions agree with TRBD1. Germline values: CDR1 SGHRS, CDR2 YFSETQ. V shed 3 bases, J shed 5 bases, and the junction held 4 bases outside the gene matches. This CDR3 comprises 15 residues. DNA for the CDR3: TGCGCCAGCAGCTCCGAGACAGGGGGCAATGAAAAACTGTTTTTT. Protein sequence: CASSSETGGNEKLFF.

The chain carries TRBV5-6 and TRBJ2-7, with TRBD1 identical over 11 bases. This CDR3 is 15 amino acids long. V shed 3 bases, J shed 5 bases, and the junction held 7 bases outside the gene matches. CDR1 is SGHDT, CDR2 YYEEEE, per germline. The CDR3 protein is CASSSRGQGGHEQYF. CDR3 nucleotide sequence: TGTGCCAGCAGCTCACGGGGACAGGGGGGCCACGAGCAGTACTTC. Filled out from reference TRBV5-6 and TRBJ2-7, the complete variable domain reads DAGVTQSPTHLIKTRGQQVTLRCSPKSGHDTVSWYQQALGQGPQFIFQYYEEEERQRGNFPDRFSGHQFPNYSSELNVNALLLGDSALYLCASSSRGQGGHEQYFGPGTRLTVT.

This clone was picked up one time. This rearrangement joins TRBV12-5 to TRBJ2-3; D remains unclear. The CDR3 covers 13 residues. Trimming pared 3 bases from V and 2 bases from J, leaving 6 bases between. Germline lookup yields CDR1 LGHNT and CDR2 FRNRAP. DNA for the CDR3: TGTGCTAGTGGTTTAGTTTACACAGATACGCAGTATTTT. Translated, it gives CASGLVYTDTQYF. Full variable domain (rest looked up from reference TRBV12-5 and TRBJ2-3): DARVTQTPRHKVTEMGQEVTMRCQPILGHNTVFWYRQTMMQGLELLAYFRNRAPLDDSGMPKDRFSAEMPDATLATLKIQPSEPRDSAVYFCASGLVYTDTQYFGPGTRLTVL.

The chain uses TRBV28 and TRBJ1-1; D unclear. This CDR3 has 13 amino acids. Trimming removed 5 bases from V and 4 bases from J, with 11 bases in between. Germline V gene sequence: CDR1 MDHEN, CDR2 SYDVKM. For the CDR3, the DNA is TGTGCCAGCAGTCCCCTATTAGGCACTGAAGCTTTCTTT. Amino acid sequence: CASSPLLGTEAFF.